The clone carrying this TCR beta chain was seen a few times. The data were taken from a study of early T cells in non-severe SARS-CoV-2 infection. At the level of the study: It was bulk RNA from unsorted whole blood that was sequenced, and the chains were unpaired.

The CDR3 loop spans 13 amino acids. V lost 1 base and J lost 7, with 7 bases in between. Germline V gives CDR1 SGHVS, CDR2 FQNEAQ. TCRdb itself ran the 5' RACE reads through MiXCR, one entry per CDR3 protein. In the table there are 85,000 to 100,000 distinct CDR3 sequences, approximately 13% of which are singletons. This clonotype originated in an adult who was a healthcare worker with PCR-confirmed SARS-CoV-2 infection or an uninfected control (not recorded which). Sequences were obtained from whole blood. This chain joins TRBV7-8 and TRBJ2-2; no clear D. The CDR3 loop is CASSLGRSGELFF. The CDR3 region has the DNA TGTGCCAGCAGCTTAGGACGGAGCGGGGAGCTGTTTTTT.